The present entry profiles one T cell receptor (beta chain) with its context. CDR3 length equals 19 residues. The germline V gene has CDR1 SGHRS and CDR2 YFSETQ. V was clipped by 4 bases and J by 4 bases; unmatched bases: 15. Primers: 60 Vbeta forward and 13 Jbeta reverse. As originally analysed: An analysis performed later counted around 86 million unique TCR beta chains (roughly 10 million of them shared). Using immunoSEQ multiplex PCR, the repertoire was profiled, and TCRdb retains in-frame clones only, with some absent. The DNA gave D and trimming, while V, J and clone size come from that table. In the table there are nearly 200,000 clones, 85% to 90% of which are singletons. These data belong to a study of cytomegalovirus exposure and HLA in healthy donors.

Sequencing used PBMCs. The chain combines TRBV5-1 with TRBJ2-1; 12 bases agree with TRBD2. The receptor was derived from a man between 25 and 39 years old in good health and CMV-seronegative. For the CDR3, the DNA is TGCGCCAGCAGCATTTATGGGACTAGCGGGTCTACACGATACAATGAGCAGTTCTTC. The encoded protein is CASSIYGTSGSTRYNEQFF.